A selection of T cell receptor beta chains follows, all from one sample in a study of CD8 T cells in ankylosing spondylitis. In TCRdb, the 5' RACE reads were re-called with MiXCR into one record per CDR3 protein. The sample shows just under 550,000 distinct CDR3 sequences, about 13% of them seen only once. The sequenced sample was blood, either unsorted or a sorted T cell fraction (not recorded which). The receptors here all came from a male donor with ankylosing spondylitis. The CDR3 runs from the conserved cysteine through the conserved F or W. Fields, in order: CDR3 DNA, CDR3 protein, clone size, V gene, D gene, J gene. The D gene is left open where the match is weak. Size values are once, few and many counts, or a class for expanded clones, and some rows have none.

TGTGCCAGCAGCCAACGGAGGGGGGGCACTGAAGCTTTCTTT,CASSQRRGGTEAFF,few,TRBV3-1,NA,TRBJ1-1
TGTGCCAGCAGTGAGGCGATGCAGGAGACCCAGTACTTC,CASSEAMQETQYF,NA,TRBV2,NA,TRBJ2-5
TGTGCCAGCAGCTTATTCCTGGACCAAGAGCAGTTCTTC,CASSLFLDQEQFF,many,TRBV11-2,NA,TRBJ2-1
TGTGCCAGCAGCTGGAGTATACCTGGGGCCAACGTCCTGACTTTC,CASSWSIPGANVLTF,NA,TRBV5-5,NA,TRBJ2-6
TGCGCCAGCAGCCAAGACCCCCAGAGTAGCGGGAGTACGTCCTACAATGAGCAGTTCTTC,CASSQDPQSSGSTSYNEQFF,few,TRBV4-1,TRBD2,TRBJ2-1
TGCAGTGCTAGAGTAGCGGGAGGACTGGGGGCAGATACGCAGTATTTT,CSARVAGGLGADTQYF,NA,TRBV20-1,TRBD2,TRBJ2-3
TGCAGTGCTACCCTGGACCATTACAATGAGCAGTTCTTC,CSATLDHYNEQFF,NA,TRBV20-1,NA,TRBJ2-1
TGCGCCAGCAGCACTTTGGACAGCCAAGAGACCCAGTACTTC,CASSTLDSQETQYF,NA,TRBV5-1,NA,TRBJ2-5
TGCAGTGCTCCCTTGAGGACAGGGGTGAACACCGGGGAGCTGTTTTTT,CSAPLRTGVNTGELFF,few,TRBV20-1,TRBD1,TRBJ2-2
TGCGCCAGCAGGTGGGGAGGCGGGAATGAGCAGTTCTTC,CASRWGGGNEQFF,NA,TRBV5-1,NA,TRBJ2-1
TGCGCCAGCAGCTGGACTAGCGTGGGGGGTTACAATGAGCAGTTCTTC,CASSWTSVGGYNEQFF,few,TRBV5-1,TRBD2,TRBJ2-1
TGTGCCAGCAGCCGGGGACTGGCTGGCGATACGCAGTATTTT,CASSRGLAGDTQYF,NA,TRBV12-3/TRBV12-4,NA,TRBJ2-3
TGCGCCAGCAGCGCCAGCGACTACTACGAGCAGTACTTC,CASSASDYYEQYF,few,TRBV5-1,NA,TRBJ2-7
TGTGCCAGCTCTCATCCCGACAGGGTACATGGCTACACCTTC,CASSHPDRVHGYTF,few,TRBV9,TRBD1,TRBJ1-2
TGCGCCAGCAGCCCTCTCGGCACCGTGGGCAATCAGCCCCAGCATTTT,CASSPLGTVGNQPQHF,few,TRBV4-1,NA,TRBJ1-5
TGCGCCAGCAGCTATTTTTCGGGACAGGGTTTGGTCGAGCAGTACTTC,CASSYFSGQGLVEQYF,NA,TRBV5-1,TRBD1,TRBJ2-7
TGTGCCAGCTCACCCTCCCCCGCGTTCTCTGAAGCTTTCTTT,CASSPSPAFSEAFF,NA,TRBV18,NA,TRBJ1-1
TGTGCCAGCCAGAGCGGGGTGAGCACAGATACGCAGTATTTT,CASQSGVSTDTQYF,NA,TRBV12-3/TRBV12-4,TRBD2,TRBJ2-3
TGCGCCAGCAGCATTCTCTTCGCCGGGGAGCTGTTTTTT,CASSILFAGELFF,NA,TRBV5-1,NA,TRBJ2-2
TGTGCCAGCAGCCAGCGGGACAGGGGCTTTGATGGGAGTTCACCCCTCCACTTT,CASSQRDRGFDGSSPLHF,many,TRBV11-2,TRBD1,TRBJ1-6
TGTGCCTGGAGTGTGGCACTGAGCTCCTACGAGCAGTACTTC,CAWSVALSSYEQYF,NA,TRBV30,NA,TRBJ2-7
TGTGCCAGCAGCGTATCTGACGGCTTCAATCAGCCCCAGCATTTT,CASSVSDGFNQPQHF,few,TRBV9,NA,TRBJ1-5
TGCAGTGCCCTCAGTCAACGGGACAGGGTCTATGGCTACACCTTC,CSALSQRDRVYGYTF,NA,TRBV20-1,TRBD1,TRBJ1-2
TGTGCCAGCAGCTTAGGGACAGCTAAAGAGACCCAGTACTTC,CASSLGTAKETQYF,many,TRBV7-9,NA,TRBJ2-5
TGCAGTGCGGGTAATCCGGGGCCGAGTGAAAAACTGTTTTTT,CSAGNPGPSEKLFF,few,TRBV20-1,NA,TRBJ1-4
TGTGCCACCCGAAATAGCGGGAGTGATACGCAGTATTTT,CATRNSGSDTQYF,few,TRBV11-2,TRBD2,TRBJ2-3
TGTGCCAGCAGTGAAGGGAGGTTGACTGAAGCTTTCTTT,CASSEGRLTEAFF,NA,TRBV6-1,NA,TRBJ1-1
TGCAGCGTGGCAGATGCCACTGAAGCTTTCTTT,CSVADATEAFF,many,TRBV29-1,NA,TRBJ1-1
TGTGCCAGCAGTTTCACCGGCCAACTATACAATGAGCAGTTCTTC,CASSFTGQLYNEQFF,many,TRBV12-3/TRBV12-4,NA,TRBJ2-1
TGTGCCAGCGGAAGGGAGGCCGGCTACACCTTC,CASGREAGYTF,few,TRBV3-1,NA,TRBJ1-2
TGCAGCGTGGGACTAGCCCGCTCCTACAATGAGCAGTTCTTC,CSVGLARSYNEQFF,few,TRBV29-1,TRBD2,TRBJ2-1
TGTGCCAGCGACAGCAAATACAGGGAAAACGCTCTATACAATGAGCAGTTCTTC,CASDSKYRENALYNEQFF,few,TRBV27,NA,TRBJ2-1
TGTGCCAGCAGTCGCCGGGACAGGGGCTACAATGAGCAGTTCTTC,CASSRRDRGYNEQFF,few,TRBV2,TRBD1,TRBJ2-1
TGCGCCAGCAGCTGGGGAGGCGGACTAGCGGGAGGAGGGGCCTACAATGAGCAGTTCTTC,CASSWGGGLAGGGAYNEQFF,NA,TRBV5-1,TRBD2,TRBJ2-1
TGCAGTGCCCTCTACCACGACCGGTACGAGCAGTACTTC,CSALYHDRYEQYF,NA,TRBV20-1,NA,TRBJ2-7
TGTGCCAGCAGCTTTGGGGCAAGCTCCTACAATGAGCAGTTCTTC,CASSFGASSYNEQFF,few,TRBV7-2,NA,TRBJ2-1
TGCAGTGCTAGGTTTCGTAACTATGGCTACACCTTC,CSARFRNYGYTF,NA,TRBV20-1,NA,TRBJ1-2
TGTGCCAGCGGGACTAGCGGGAGGGCAGGGGAGACCCAGTACTTC,CASGTSGRAGETQYF,few,TRBV12-3/TRBV12-4,TRBD2,TRBJ2-5
TGTGTCAGCACGGAGGGCTGGTTGGGTGGCTACACCTTC,CVSTEGWLGGYTF,few,TRBV28,NA,TRBJ1-2
TGTGCCACCAGTGATTTGGGCAGGGGAAGGGTCTTC,CATSDLGRGRVF,NA,TRBV24-1,NA,TRBJ2-1
TGTGCCAGCAGCTTAGTCGCGCAGGGGGCTGGTGGCTACACCTTC,CASSLVAQGAGGYTF,NA,TRBV7-2,TRBD1,TRBJ1-2
TGCAGCGCCTGCCCTGACAGGGGCGCAGGAAACACCATATATTTT,CSACPDRGAGNTIYF,NA,TRBV29-1,TRBD1,TRBJ1-3
TGTGCCAGCAGTTTGGGGAGACTCCTCTCCTACGAGCAGTACTTC,CASSLGRLLSYEQYF,NA,TRBV28,NA,TRBJ2-7
TGTGCCAGCAGCTTCCCAGGGGTGGAAGAGACCCAGTACTTC,CASSFPGVEETQYF,few,TRBV7-2,NA,TRBJ2-5
TGCAGTGCAAAGGACAGCCTAGTCGTCGGGGAGCTGTTTTTT,CSAKDSLVVGELFF,few,TRBV20-1,NA,TRBJ2-2